This record covers a single T cell receptor (beta chain). Its specificity is not known. The sample originates from a study of shared clonotypes between healthy human individuals. Study results and caveats: Generation probability values for non-shared clonotypes were lower than those for clonotypes shared by all four donors.

It was into CD45RA+ naive and CD45RA-negative memory subsets that the CD4+ cells were split. Methods used by the authors: Filtering was not the same, since immunoSEQ gave junction-only sequences without quality scores. Method: immunoSEQ multiplex PCR; TCRdb's copy keeps in-frame clones and lacks some. The V and J calls and the clone size are those of that table, but D and trimming were determined from the DNA. The data show some 1.4 million clones, around 97% seen once. Unmatched junction bases numbered 3, after V lost 7 bases and J lost 1 base. Germline V gene lookup returns CDR1 SGHNT and CDR2 YYREEE (reference sequence). The CDR3 extends over 13 amino acids.

Sequences were obtained from naive CD4+ T cells sorted from blood. Subset in this sample: CD45RA+ positively selected. V usage is TRBV5-4 and J usage is TRBJ2-7; 9 positions match TRBD1. The TCR originated in a man aged 25-45 years in good health. The CDR3 DNA reads as TGTGCCAGCTCGGACAGGGGATCCTACGAGCAGTACTTC. Translation: CASSDRGSYEQYF.